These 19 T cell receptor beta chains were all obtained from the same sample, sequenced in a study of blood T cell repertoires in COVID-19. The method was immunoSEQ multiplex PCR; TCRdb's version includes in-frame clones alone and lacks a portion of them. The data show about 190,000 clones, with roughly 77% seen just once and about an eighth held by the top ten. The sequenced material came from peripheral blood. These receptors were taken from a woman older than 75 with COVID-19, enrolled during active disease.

The CDR3 DNA reads TGTGCCAGCAGTGGGGCAGGGGGCGATACGCAGTATTTT. This codes for CASSGAGGDTQYF. The rearrangement links TRBV2 to TRBJ2-3; 8 bases line up with TRBD1. The ends lost 4 bases at V and 6 bases at J; junction bases unmatched: 3. Germline V CDR1 and CDR2: SNHLY, FYNNEI. The CDR3 runs 13 residues.

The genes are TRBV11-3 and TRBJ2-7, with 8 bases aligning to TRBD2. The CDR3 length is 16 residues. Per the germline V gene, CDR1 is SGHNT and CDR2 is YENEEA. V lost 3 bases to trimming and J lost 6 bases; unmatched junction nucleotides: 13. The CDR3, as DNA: TGTGCCAGCAGCTTTAGCATAATCAGCGGGGGTTCCGAGCAGTACTTC. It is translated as CASSFSIISGGSEQYF.

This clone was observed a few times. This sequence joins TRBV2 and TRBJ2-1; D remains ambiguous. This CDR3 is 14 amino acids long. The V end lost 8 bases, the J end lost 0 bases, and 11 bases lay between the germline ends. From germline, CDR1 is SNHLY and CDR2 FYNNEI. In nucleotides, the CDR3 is TGTGCCAGCTCGTCCCTGAGCTCCTACAATGAGCAGTTCTTC. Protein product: CASSSLSSYNEQFF. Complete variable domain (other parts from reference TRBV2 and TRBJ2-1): EPEVTQTPSHQVTQMGQEVILRCVPISNHLYFYWYRQILGQKVEFLVSFYNNEISEKSEIFDDQFSVERPDGSNFTLKIRSTKLEDSAMYFCASSSLSSYNEQFFGPGTRLTVL.

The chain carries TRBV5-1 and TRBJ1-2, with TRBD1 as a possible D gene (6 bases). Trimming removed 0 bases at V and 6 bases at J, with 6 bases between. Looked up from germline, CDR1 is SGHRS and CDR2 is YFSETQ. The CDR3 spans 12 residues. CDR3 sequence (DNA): TGCGCCAGCAGCTTGGAGGGGGATGGCTACACCTTC. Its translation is CASSLEGDGYTF.

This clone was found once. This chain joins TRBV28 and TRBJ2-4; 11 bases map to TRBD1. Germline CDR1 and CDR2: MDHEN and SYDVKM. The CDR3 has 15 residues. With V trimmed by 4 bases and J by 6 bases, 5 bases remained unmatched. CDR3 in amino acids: CASSSYGQGANIQYF. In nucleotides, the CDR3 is TGTGCCAGCAGTTCCTACGGACAGGGGGCAAACATTCAGTACTTC. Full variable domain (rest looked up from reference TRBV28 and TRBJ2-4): DVKVTQSSRYLVKRTGEKVFLECVQDMDHENMFWYRQDPGLGLRLIYFSYDVKMKEKGDIPEGYSVSREKKERFSLILESASTNQTSMYLCASSSYGQGANIQYFGAGTRLSVL.

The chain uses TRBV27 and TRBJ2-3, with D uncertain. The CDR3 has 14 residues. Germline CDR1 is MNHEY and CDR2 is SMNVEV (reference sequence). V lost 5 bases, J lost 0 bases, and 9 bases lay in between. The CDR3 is CASSQTHSTDTQYF. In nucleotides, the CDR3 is TGTGCCAGCAGTCAGACACATAGCACAGATACGCAGTATTTT.

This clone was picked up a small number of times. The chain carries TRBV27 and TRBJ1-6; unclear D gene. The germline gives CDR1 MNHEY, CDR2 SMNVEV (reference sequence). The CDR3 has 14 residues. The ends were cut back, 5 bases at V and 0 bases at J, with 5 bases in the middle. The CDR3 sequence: CASSESSYNSPLHF. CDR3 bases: TGTGCCAGCAGTGAGAGCTCCTATAATTCACCCCTCCACTTT.

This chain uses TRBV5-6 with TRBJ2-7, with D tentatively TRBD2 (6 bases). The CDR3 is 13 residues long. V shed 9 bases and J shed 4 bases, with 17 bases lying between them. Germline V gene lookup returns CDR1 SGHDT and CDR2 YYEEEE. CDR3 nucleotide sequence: TGTGCCACCGCGAGGGAGGTTGCTTACGAGCAGTACTTC. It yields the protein CATAREVAYEQYF.

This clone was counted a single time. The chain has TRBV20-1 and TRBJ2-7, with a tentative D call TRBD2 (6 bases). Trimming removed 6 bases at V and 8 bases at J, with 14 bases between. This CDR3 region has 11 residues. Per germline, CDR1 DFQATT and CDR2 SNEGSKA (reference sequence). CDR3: CSAGGGGKQYF. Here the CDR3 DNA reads TGCAGTGCCGGCGGTGGCGGGAAGCAGTACTTC.

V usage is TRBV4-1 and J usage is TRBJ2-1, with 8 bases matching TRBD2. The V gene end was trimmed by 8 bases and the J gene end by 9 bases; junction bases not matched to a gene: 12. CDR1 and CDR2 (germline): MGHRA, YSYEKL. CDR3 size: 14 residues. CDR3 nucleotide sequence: TGCGCCAGCCGTGACAGACGGACTAGCTTTGAGCAGTTCTTC. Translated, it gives CASRDRRTSFEQFF.

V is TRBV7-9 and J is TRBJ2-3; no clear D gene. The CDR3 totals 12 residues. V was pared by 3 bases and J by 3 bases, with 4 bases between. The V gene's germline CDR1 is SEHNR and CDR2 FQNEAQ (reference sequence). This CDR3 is CASSFVTDTQYF. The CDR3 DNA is TGTGCCAGCAGCTTCGTTACAGATACGCAGTATTTT.

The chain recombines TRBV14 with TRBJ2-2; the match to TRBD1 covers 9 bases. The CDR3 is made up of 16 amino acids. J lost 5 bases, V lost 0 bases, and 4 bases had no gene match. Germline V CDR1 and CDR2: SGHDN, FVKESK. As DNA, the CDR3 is TGTGCCAGCAGCCAAGATTCAGGACAGGGGACCGGGGAGCTGTTTTTT. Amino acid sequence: CASSQDSGQGTGELFF.

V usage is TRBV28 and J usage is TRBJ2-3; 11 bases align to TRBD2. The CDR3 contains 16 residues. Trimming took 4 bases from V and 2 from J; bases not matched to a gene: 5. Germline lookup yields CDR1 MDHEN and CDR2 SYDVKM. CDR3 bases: TGTGCCAGCAGTTGGGGGACTAGCGGATCCACAGATACGCAGTATTTT. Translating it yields CASSWGTSGSTDTQYF.

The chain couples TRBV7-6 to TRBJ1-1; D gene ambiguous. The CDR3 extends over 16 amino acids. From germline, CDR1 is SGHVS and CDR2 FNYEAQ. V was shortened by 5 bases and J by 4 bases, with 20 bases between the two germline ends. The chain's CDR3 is CASSPVAGIGVTEAFF. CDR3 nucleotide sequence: TGTGCCAGCAGCCCCGTTGCGGGGATTGGGGTCACTGAAGCTTTCTTT.

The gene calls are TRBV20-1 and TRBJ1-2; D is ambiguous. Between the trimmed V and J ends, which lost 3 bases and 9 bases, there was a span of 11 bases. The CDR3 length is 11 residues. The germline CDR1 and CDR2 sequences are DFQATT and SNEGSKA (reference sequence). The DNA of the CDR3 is TGCAGTGCTAGGGCCGGGGAAAGCTACACCTTC. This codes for CSARAGESYTF.

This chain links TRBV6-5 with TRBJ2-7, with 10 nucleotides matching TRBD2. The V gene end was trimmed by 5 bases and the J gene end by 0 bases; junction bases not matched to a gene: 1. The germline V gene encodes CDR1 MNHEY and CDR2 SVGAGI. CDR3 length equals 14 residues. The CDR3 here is CASSSGGASYEQYF. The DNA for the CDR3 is TGTGCCAGCAGTAGCGGGGGGGCCTCCTACGAGCAGTACTTC.

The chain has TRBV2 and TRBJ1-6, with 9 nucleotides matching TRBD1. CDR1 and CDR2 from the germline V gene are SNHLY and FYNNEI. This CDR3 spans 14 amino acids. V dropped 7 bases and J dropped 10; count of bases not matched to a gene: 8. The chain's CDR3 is CASTGQGQGSPLHF. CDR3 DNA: TGTGCCAGCACCGGACAGGGGCAAGGCTCACCCCTCCACTTT.

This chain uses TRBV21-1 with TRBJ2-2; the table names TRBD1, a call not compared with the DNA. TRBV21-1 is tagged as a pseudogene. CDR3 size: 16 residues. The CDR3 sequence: CASSKVNRGNTGELFF. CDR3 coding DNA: TGTGCCAGCAGCAAAGTCAACAGGGGGAACACCGGGGAGCTGTTTTTT.

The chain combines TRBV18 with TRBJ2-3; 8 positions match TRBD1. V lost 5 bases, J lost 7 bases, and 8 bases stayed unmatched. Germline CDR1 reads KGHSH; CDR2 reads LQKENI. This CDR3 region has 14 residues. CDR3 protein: CASSGQGPWNTQYF. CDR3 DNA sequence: TGTGCCAGCTCAGGACAGGGCCCTTGGAATACGCAGTATTTT.